These T cell receptor beta chains were read from a single sample in a study of early T cells in non-severe SARS-CoV-2 infection. TCRdb passed the 5' RACE reads through MiXCR, listing each CDR3 protein once. The top ten clones hold approximately 11% of a sample with more than 20,000 distinct CDR3 sequences, around 5% of them seen once. Sample: whole blood. The receptors shown here come from an adult who was a healthcare worker with PCR-confirmed SARS-CoV-2 infection or an uninfected control (not recorded which). The CDR3 runs from the conserved cysteine through the conserved F or W.

CDR3aa | len | j_gene | v_gene
CSAGRDYRNTGELFF | 15 | TRBJ2-2 | TRBV20-1
CATSRGQASTDTQYF | 15 | TRBJ2-3 | TRBV15
CSVEVFVVGSYNEQFF | 16 | TRBJ2-1 | TRBV29-1
CSVVTRTGDNEQFF | 14 | TRBJ2-1 | TRBV29-1
CASSFGTGVSPLHF | 14 | TRBJ1-6 | TRBV12-3/TRBV12-4
CASSLDLTPPLNTDTQYF | 18 | TRBJ2-3 | TRBV7-9
CASSRGDITSGELFF | 15 | TRBJ2-2 | TRBV7-9
CASSLPQETQYF | 12 | TRBJ2-5 | TRBV28
CASMPRQETQYF | 12 | TRBJ2-5 | TRBV6-1
CASSEVGGYVWGQFF | 15 | TRBJ2-1 | TRBV6-1
CASSLWGSGSGTDTQYF | 17 | TRBJ2-3 | TRBV28
CASSFRVAGANVLTF | 15 | TRBJ2-6 | TRBV27
CASSDSSGSYNEQFF | 15 | TRBJ2-1 | TRBV6-4
CSARVPTGRNEQFF | 14 | TRBJ2-1 | TRBV20-1
CASRSPSRSYNEQFF | 15 | TRBJ2-1 | TRBV11-3
CSAREGSSSGNTIYF | 15 | TRBJ1-3 | TRBV20-1
CSVEVDSSNEKLFF | 14 | TRBJ1-4 | TRBV29-1
CASSPLSGVAEQFF | 14 | TRBJ2-1 | TRBV6-2/TRBV6-3
CASSFSLAVQETQYF | 15 | TRBJ2-5 | TRBV11-2
CASSVGDRDYNEQFF | 15 | TRBJ2-1 | TRBV9
CASSHGADIPFNEQFF | 16 | TRBJ2-1 | TRBV27
CASSLGQAKNIQYF | 14 | TRBJ2-4 | TRBV7-8
CSVEPGLAGGNEQFF | 15 | TRBJ2-1 | TRBV29-1
CASSLVQENGVETQYF | 16 | TRBJ2-5 | TRBV11-3
CASSTPSGTGELFF | 14 | TRBJ2-2 | TRBV7-9
CASSEVLETQYF | 12 | TRBJ2-5 | TRBV2
CASSWDANYGYTF | 13 | TRBJ1-2 | TRBV2
CASSEEEGGSLHEQYF | 16 | TRBJ2-7 | TRBV10-1
CATSREQGLAGNTGELFF | 18 | TRBJ2-2 | TRBV15
CASSRTGQGHSPLHF | 15 | TRBJ1-6 | TRBV6-2/TRBV6-3
CSARSGLNSPLHF | 13 | TRBJ1-6 | TRBV20-1
CSAPQTSREQFF | 12 | TRBJ2-1 | TRBV20-1
CASSLAGGGETQYF | 14 | TRBJ2-5 | TRBV5-1
CASSYRTPSGPKNTEAFF | 18 | TRBJ1-1 | TRBV6-5
CSAGPTEGVSNEQFF | 15 | TRBJ2-1 | TRBV29-1
CATSDLSGSYTF | 12 | TRBJ1-2 | TRBV24-1
CASSLAGLGHGELFF | 15 | TRBJ2-2 | TRBV11-2
CASSPLAGAYNEQFF | 15 | TRBJ2-1 | TRBV19
CASSLSGSGINEQFF | 15 | TRBJ2-1 | TRBV12-3/TRBV12-4
CSARPLRSLNTEAFF | 15 | TRBJ1-1 | TRBV20-1
CASSLVRGAGDYEQYF | 16 | TRBJ2-7 | TRBV13
CAVRDTHYGYTF | 12 | TRBJ1-2 | TRBV19
CASSQVVSNYGYTF | 14 | TRBJ1-2 | TRBV4-3
CASSQDLGNTEAFF | 14 | TRBJ1-1 | TRBV4-2
CSVQGQYQETQYF | 13 | TRBJ2-5 | TRBV29-1
CASSTDISPDYGYTF | 15 | TRBJ1-2 | TRBV18
CASSEARGNTYNEQFF | 16 | TRBJ2-1 | TRBV2
CASSLPDRGGTQYF | 14 | TRBJ2-5 | TRBV6-5
CAISESGLVGELFF | 14 | TRBJ2-2 | TRBV10-3
CASTRAPYNSPLHF | 14 | TRBJ1-6 | TRBV23-1
CSARSGQGIETQYF | 14 | TRBJ2-5 | TRBV20-1